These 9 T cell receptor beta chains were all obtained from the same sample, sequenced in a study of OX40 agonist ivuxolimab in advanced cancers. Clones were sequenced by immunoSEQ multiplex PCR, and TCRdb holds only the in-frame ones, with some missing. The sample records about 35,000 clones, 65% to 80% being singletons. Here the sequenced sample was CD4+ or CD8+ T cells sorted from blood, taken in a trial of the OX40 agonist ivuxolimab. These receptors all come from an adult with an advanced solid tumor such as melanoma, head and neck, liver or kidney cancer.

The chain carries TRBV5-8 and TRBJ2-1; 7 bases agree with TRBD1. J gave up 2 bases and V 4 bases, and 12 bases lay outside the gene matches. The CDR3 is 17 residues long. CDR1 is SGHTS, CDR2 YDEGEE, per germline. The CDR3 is CASSHILQGVTYNEQFF. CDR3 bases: TGTGCCAGCAGCCATATACTTCAGGGGGTCACCTACAATGAGCAGTTCTTC.

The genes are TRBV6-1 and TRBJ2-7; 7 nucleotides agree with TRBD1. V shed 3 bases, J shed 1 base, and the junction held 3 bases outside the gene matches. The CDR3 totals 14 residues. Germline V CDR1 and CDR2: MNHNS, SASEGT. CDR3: CASSDPGQSYEQYV. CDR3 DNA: TGTGCCAGCAGTGATCCGGGACAGTCCTACGAGCAGTACGTC.

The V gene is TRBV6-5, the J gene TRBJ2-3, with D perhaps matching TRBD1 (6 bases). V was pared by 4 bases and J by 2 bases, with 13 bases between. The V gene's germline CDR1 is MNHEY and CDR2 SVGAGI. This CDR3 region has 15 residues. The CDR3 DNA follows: TGTGCCAGCAGTTTGAGGAACAGGGCCACAGATACGCAGTATTTT. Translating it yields CASSLRNRATDTQYF.

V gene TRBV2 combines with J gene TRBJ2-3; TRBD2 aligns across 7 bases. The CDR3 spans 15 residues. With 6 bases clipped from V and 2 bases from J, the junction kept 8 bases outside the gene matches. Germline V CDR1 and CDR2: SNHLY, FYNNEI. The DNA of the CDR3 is TGTGCCAGCAGAAAGCGGGGAGCACCCACAGATACGCAGTATTTT. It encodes CASRKRGAPTDTQYF.

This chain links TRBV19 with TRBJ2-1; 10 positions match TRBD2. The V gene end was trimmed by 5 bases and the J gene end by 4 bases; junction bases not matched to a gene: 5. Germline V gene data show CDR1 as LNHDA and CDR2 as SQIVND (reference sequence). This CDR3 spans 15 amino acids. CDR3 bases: TGTGCCAGTAGTGAAGCGGGGGGGATTTACAATGAGCAGTTCTTC. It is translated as CASSEAGGIYNEQFF.

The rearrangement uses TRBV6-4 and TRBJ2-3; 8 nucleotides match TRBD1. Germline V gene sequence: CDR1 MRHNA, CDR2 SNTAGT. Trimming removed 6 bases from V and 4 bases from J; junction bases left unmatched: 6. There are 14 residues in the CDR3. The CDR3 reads CASSYGQGADTQYF. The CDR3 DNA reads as TGTGCCAGCAGCTACGGACAGGGAGCAGATACGCAGTATTTT.

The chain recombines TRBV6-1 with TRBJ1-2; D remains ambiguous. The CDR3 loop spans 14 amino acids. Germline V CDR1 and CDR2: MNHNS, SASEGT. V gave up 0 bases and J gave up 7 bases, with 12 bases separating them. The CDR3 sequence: CASSEARQLSGYTF. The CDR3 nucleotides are TGTGCCAGCAGTGAAGCGCGTCAGCTTAGTGGCTACACCTTC.

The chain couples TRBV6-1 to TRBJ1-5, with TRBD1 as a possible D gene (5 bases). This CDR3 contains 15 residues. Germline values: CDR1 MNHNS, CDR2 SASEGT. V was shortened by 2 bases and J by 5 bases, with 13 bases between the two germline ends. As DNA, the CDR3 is TGTGCCAGCAGTGAAACTATCACAGGCCATCAGCCCCAGCATTTT. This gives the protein CASSETITGHQPQHF.

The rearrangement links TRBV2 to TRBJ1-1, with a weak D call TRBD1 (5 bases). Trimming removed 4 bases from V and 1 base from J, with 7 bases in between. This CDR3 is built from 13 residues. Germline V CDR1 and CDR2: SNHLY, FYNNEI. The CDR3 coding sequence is TGTGCCAGCAGTGTGGACACGAACACTGAAGCTTTCTTT. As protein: CASSVDTNTEAFF.